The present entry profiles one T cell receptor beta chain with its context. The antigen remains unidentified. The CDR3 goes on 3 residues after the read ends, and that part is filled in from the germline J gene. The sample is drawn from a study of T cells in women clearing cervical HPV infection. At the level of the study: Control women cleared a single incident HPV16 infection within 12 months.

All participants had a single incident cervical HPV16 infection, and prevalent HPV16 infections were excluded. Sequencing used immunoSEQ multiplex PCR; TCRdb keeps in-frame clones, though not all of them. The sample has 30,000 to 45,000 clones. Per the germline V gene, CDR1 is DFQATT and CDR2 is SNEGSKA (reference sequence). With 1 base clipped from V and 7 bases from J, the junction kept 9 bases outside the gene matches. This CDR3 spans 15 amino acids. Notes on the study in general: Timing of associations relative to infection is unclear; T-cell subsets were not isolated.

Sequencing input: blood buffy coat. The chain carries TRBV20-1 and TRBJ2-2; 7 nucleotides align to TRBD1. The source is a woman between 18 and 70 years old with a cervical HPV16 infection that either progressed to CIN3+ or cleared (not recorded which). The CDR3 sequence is CSARAATGLSGELFF. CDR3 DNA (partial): TGCAGTGCTAGAGCCGCGACAGGGTTGAGCGGGGAG.